The 5 T cell receptor beta chains presented below share a single source sample, sequenced in a study of blood T cell repertoires in COVID-19. Assay used: immunoSEQ multiplex PCR; TCRdb lists only in-frame clones, some missing. The repertoire includes approximately 140,000 clones, around 86% of them detected once, and 5.5% to 7.5% sits in the top ten. The source material was peripheral blood. Receptors were obtained from a man aged 80 or over with acute or convalescent COVID-19.

V gene TRBV19 combines with J gene TRBJ1-2; 9 bases line up with TRBD1. The germline V gene encodes CDR1 LNHDA and CDR2 SQIVND (reference sequence). J was trimmed by 4 bases and V by 6 bases; bases with no gene match: 9. The CDR3 totals 15 residues. CDR3 sequence reads: CASRPWTGDGYGYTF. The CDR3 DNA reads as TGTGCCAGTAGGCCCTGGACAGGGGACGGCTATGGCTACACCTTC.

The chain is built from TRBV2 and TRBJ1-4; D gene unclear. CDR3 length: 10 residues. V gave up 8 bases and J gave up 8 bases, with 6 bases separating them. Germline CDR1 SNHLY, CDR2 FYNNEI. CDR3 in DNA: TGTGCCAGCGGAGGGGAAAAACTGTTTTTT. Encoded protein: CASGGEKLFF.

V and J are TRBV6-4 and TRBJ1-1, with D possibly matching TRBD1 (5 bases). Germline CDR1 and CDR2: MRHNA and SNTAGT. The CDR3 covers 13 residues. Trimming removed 10 bases at V and 1 base at J, with 13 bases between. The CDR3 sequence is CATRGRENTEAFF. In DNA form, the CDR3 reads TGTGCCACCCGAGGCAGGGAGAACACTGAAGCTTTCTTT.

The chain links TRBV5-4 to TRBJ2-2, with a possible D match to TRBD1 (6 bases). V lost 4 bases to trimming and J lost 2 bases, with 15 bases between them. The CDR3 spans 16 residues. Germline V gene lookup returns CDR1 SGHNT and CDR2 YYREEE (reference sequence). DNA of the CDR3: TGTGCCAGCAGCGCTGACAGGCGGGTCAACACCGGGGAGCTGTTTTTT. Translating it yields CASSADRRVNTGELFF. Supplemented by reference TRBV5-4 and TRBJ2-2, the full variable domain reads ETGVTQSPTHLIKTRGQQVTLRCSSQSGHNTVSWYQQALGQGPQFIFQYYREEENGRGNFPPRFSGLQFPNYSSELNVNALELDDSALYLCASSADRRVNTGELFFGEGSRLTVL.

The chain joins TRBV6-5 to TRBJ2-1; TRBD1 aligns across 10 bases. CDR1 and CDR2 from the germline V gene are MNHEY and SVGAGI. V was clipped by 5 bases and J by 7 bases; unmatched bases: 5. The CDR3 has 14 amino acids. CDR3 nucleotide sequence: TGTGCCAGCAGTATGACAGGGGGCACGAATGAGCAGTTCTTC. The encoded protein is CASSMTGGTNEQFF.